A selection of T cell receptor beta chains follows, all from one sample in a study of technical replicates of blood from a few donors. Assay: immunoSEQ multiplex PCR; the TCRdb copy retains only in-frame clones and omits some. Of about 89,000 clones listed, just under 95% were seen once; the top ten hold 0.2% to 0.25%. The sequenced sample consisted of T cells isolated from PBMCs. These receptors all come from a human donor in good health. CDR3s include the opening cysteine and the closing phenylalanine or tryptophan. The D gene is left open where the match is weak.

v_gene,len,j_gene,d_gene,CDR3nt,CDR3aa
TRBV5-8,15,TRBJ1-6,TRBD1,TGTGCCAGCAGCACTAGACAGGGGCCTAGTTCACCCCTCCACTTT,CASSTRQGPSSPLHF
TRBV15,12,TRBJ2-7,NA,TGTGCCACCAGCAGAGCCGGCTACGAGCAGTACTTC,CATSRAGYEQYF
TRBV28,14,TRBJ2-5,TRBD2,TGTGCCACCATCCGGGGGGTCGGGGGAGAGACCCAGTACTTC,CATIRGVGGETQYF
TRBV27,15,TRBJ2-1,TRBD2,TGTGCCAGCAGTTCGAGCGGGAGCTCCTACAATGAGCAGTTCTTC,CASSSSGSSYNEQFF
TRBV5-1,14,TRBJ1-2,NA,TGCGCCAGCAGCTTCCTTTCACAGGGCGGTGGCTACACCTTC,CASSFLSQGGGYTF
TRBV10-3,20,TRBJ1-6,TRBD1,TGTGCCATCAGTGAATCAATCTACAGGGGCCCCCGGCCCTATAATTCACCCCTCCACTTT,CAISESIYRGPRPYNSPLHF
TRBV19,14,TRBJ1-1,NA,TGTGCCAGTAGTATAGCGTCGGGGGGCACTGAAGCTTTCTTT,CASSIASGGTEAFF
TRBV7-2,16,TRBJ2-5,TRBD2,TGTGCCAGCAGCTTAGGGACTAGCGGGGGGCGGGAGCCCCAGTACTTC,CASSLGTSGGREPQYF
TRBV7-9,14,TRBJ2-5,TRBD1,TGTGCCAGTCACAGGGGAACCCTTCAAGAGACCCAGTACTTC,CASHRGTLQETQYF
TRBV4-1,14,TRBJ2-3,TRBD2,TGCGCCAGCAGCCTAGCGGGAGCGCTAGATACGCAGTATTTT,CASSLAGALDTQYF
TRBV14,15,TRBJ1-6,TRBD1,TGTGCCAGCAGCCAAGAGACAGGGGGGAGTTCACCCCTCCACTTT,CASSQETGGSSPLHF
TRBV5-5,14,TRBJ1-5,TRBD1,TGTGCCAGCAGGGCCGGGACAGGGTACCAGCCCCAGCATTTT,CASRAGTGYQPQHF
TRBV6-5,16,TRBJ1-2,TRBD1,TGTGCCAGCAGTTACTCGTCGGCAGGGGGCGTCTATGGCTACACCTTC,CASSYSSAGGVYGYTF
TRBV27,19,TRBJ2-2,TRBD2,TGTGCCAGCAGTTTATCGGGACTAGCGGGATTATCGTACACCGGGGAGCTGTTTTTT,CASSLSGLAGLSYTGELFF
TRBV7-8,14,TRBJ1-2,TRBD1,TGTGCCAGCAGTCGACAGGGGGATGTCTATGGCTACACCTTC,CASSRQGDVYGYTF